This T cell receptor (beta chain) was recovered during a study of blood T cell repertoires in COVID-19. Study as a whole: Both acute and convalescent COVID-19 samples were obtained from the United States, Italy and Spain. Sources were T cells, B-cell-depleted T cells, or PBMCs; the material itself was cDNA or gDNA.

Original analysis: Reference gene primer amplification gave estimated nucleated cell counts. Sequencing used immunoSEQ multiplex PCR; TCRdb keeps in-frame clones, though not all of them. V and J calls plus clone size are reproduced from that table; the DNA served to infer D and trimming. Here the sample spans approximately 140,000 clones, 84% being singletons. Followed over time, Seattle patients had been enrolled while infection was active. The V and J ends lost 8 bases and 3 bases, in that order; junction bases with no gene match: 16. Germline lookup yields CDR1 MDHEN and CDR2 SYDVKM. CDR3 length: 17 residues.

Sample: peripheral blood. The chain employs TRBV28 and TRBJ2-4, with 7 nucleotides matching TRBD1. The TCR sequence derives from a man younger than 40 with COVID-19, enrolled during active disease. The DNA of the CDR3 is TGTGCCAGCGGGGACAGTGGGGCGGGTGCACGCAAAAACATTCAGTACTTC. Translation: CASGDSGAGARKNIQYF. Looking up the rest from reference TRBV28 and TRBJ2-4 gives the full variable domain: DVKVTQSSRYLVKRTGEKVFLECVQDMDHENMFWYRQDPGLGLRLIYFSYDVKMKEKGDIPEGYSVSREKKERFSLILESASTNQTSMYLCASGDSGAGARKNIQYFGAGTRLSVL.